Following are 7 T cell receptor beta chains from one sample sequenced in a study of T-cell reconstitution after alpha-beta-depleted transplantation in children. The authors prepared the TCRbeta library with unique molecular identifiers. MiXCR, applied by TCRdb to the PCR reads, yields one record per CDR3 protein. The sample holds about 400,000 distinct CDR3 sequences; around 20% are singletons and the top ten take 3.8%. This sample comprised PBMCs from the stem cell graft donor, obtained from the stem cell graft. These receptors were collected from a human donor who donated a stem cell graft to a child with acute myeloid leukemia.

The J gene is TRBJ2-3, the V gene TRBV2; D ambiguous. Germline V gene lookup returns CDR1 SNHLY and CDR2 FYNNEI. V gave up 5 bases and J gave up 4 bases, with 10 bases separating them. This CDR3 spans 13 amino acids. The CDR3 DNA follows: TGTGCCAGCAGTTCCTTACACGCAGATACGCAGTATTTT. Amino acid sequence: CASSSLHADTQYF.

This clonotype was observed a handful of times. The rearrangement links TRBV5-1 to TRBJ2-3, with TRBD1 matching 7 bases. The CDR3 length is 15 residues. CDR1 is SGHRS, CDR2 YFSETQ, per germline. The J segment lost 1 base and the V segment lost 4 bases, leaving 6 bases of the junction unmatched. The CDR3 bases are TGCGCCAGCAGCCACGGGACAGCCCGCACAGATACGCAGTATTTT. It is translated as CASSHGTARTDTQYF. The complete variable domain, with remaining parts taken from reference TRBV5-1 and TRBJ2-3, reads KAGVTQTPRYLIKTRGQQVTLSCSPISGHRSVSWYQQTPGQGLQFLFEYFSETQRNKGNFPGRFSGRQFSNSRSEMNVSTLELGDSALYLCASSHGTARTDTQYFGPGTRLTVL.

In this sample, this clonotype turned up a few times. This CDR3 reads CSARDIRATEAFF. The CDR3 DNA reads as TGCAGTGCTAGAGATATCAGGGCCACTGAAGCTTTCTTT. The chain is built from TRBV20-1 and TRBJ1-1, with D maybe TRBD1 (5 bases). V was shortened by 0 bases and J by 4 bases, with 9 bases between the two germline ends. The CDR3 is 13 residues long. CDR1 is DFQATT and CDR2 is SNEGSKA in the germline V gene (reference sequence).

This clonotype showed up many times. V gene TRBV29-1 combines with J gene TRBJ2-2; D ambiguous. The CDR3 runs 12 residues. Germline V gene lookup returns CDR1 SQVTM and CDR2 ANQGSEA. V lost 4 bases and J 3 bases, leaving 6 bases between the germline ends. The CDR3 nucleotides read TGCAGCGTTGGGATGTACACCGGGGAGCTGTTTTTT. It yields the protein CSVGMYTGELFF.

This clonotype came up a few times. The rearrangement links TRBV7-2 to TRBJ1-5; D is undetermined. CDR3 size: 14 residues. The V end lost 2 bases, the J end lost 4 bases, and 9 bases lay between the germline ends. Germline values: CDR1 SGHTA, CDR2 FQGNSA. The CDR3 is CASSLSGPNQPQHF. CDR3 coding DNA: TGTGCCAGCAGCTTATCAGGCCCTAATCAGCCCCAGCATTTT.

The genes are TRBV15 and TRBJ2-7; perhaps D is TRBD1 or TRBD2 (6 bases each). In germline, CDR1 is LNHNV, CDR2 YYDKDF (reference sequence). This CDR3 has 14 amino acids. Trimming removed 2 bases from V and 6 bases from J, with 14 bases in between. CDR3: CATSRTPGASEQYF. The CDR3 nucleotides read TGTGCCACCAGCAGAACCCCGGGGGCCTCCGAGCAGTACTTC.

The chain employs TRBV12-5 and TRBJ2-1, with D tentatively TRBD2 (6 bases). The V end lost 0 bases, the J end lost 1 base, and 13 bases lay between the germline ends. Per germline, CDR1 LGHNT and CDR2 FRNRAP. The CDR3 runs 17 residues. The CDR3 region has the DNA TGTGCTAGTGGTTTGGTCGGTAGCGGTATTTCCTACAATGAGCAGTTCTTC. Translated, it gives CASGLVGSGISYNEQFF.